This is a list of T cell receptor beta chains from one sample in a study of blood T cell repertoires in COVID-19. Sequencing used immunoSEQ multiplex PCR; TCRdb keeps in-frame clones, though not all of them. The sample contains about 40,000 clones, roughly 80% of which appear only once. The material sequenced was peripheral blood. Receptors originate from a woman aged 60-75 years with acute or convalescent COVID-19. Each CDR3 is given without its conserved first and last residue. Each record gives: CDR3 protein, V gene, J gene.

CDR3 protein: AFAGTSGRSFYNEQF; V gene: TRBV30; J gene: TRBJ2-1
CDR3 protein: ASSQDGQTPTNEKLF; V gene: TRBV4-1; J gene: TRBJ1-4
CDR3 protein: ASSARSSYNSPLH; V gene: TRBV4-1; J gene: TRBJ1-6
CDR3 protein: ASSQDSTNYGYT; V gene: TRBV2; J gene: TRBJ1-2
CDR3 protein: ASSRRGAYEQY; V gene: TRBV11-2; J gene: TRBJ2-7
CDR3 protein: ASSYSGLDTQY; V gene: TRBV6-6; J gene: TRBJ2-3
CDR3 protein: ASSAQGGNTEAF; V gene: TRBV11-3; J gene: TRBJ1-1
CDR3 protein: ASSQVPGLASYEQY; V gene: TRBV3-1/TRBV3-2; J gene: TRBJ2-7
CDR3 protein: ASSLGRTSGTNEQF; V gene: TRBV5-6; J gene: TRBJ2-1
CDR3 protein: SGKRDLNNEQF; V gene: TRBV29-1; J gene: TRBJ2-1
CDR3 protein: ASSQDLLNNSPLH; V gene: TRBV3-1/TRBV3-2; J gene: TRBJ1-6
CDR3 protein: ASAGGSNYGYT; V gene: TRBV6-6; J gene: TRBJ1-2
CDR3 protein: ASSQAGEGTGELF; V gene: TRBV14; J gene: TRBJ2-2